Shown below are 17 T cell receptor beta chains from a single sample sequenced in a study of long-term antiretroviral therapy in people with HIV. This was the immunoSEQ v3.0 assay at survey level. Sequencing was performed with immunoSEQ multiplex PCR; in TCRdb, only in-frame clones are kept and a portion is missing. The sample has under 50,000 clones, about 85% seen once. The specimen was unsorted PBMCs, collected 3.1 years after starting antiretroviral therapy. The receptors derive from a woman aged 45-65 years with HIV.

The J gene is TRBJ2-5, the V gene TRBV25-1; TRBD1 matches at 7 bases. From germline, CDR1 is MGHDK and CDR2 SYGVNS. The CDR3 sequence is 14 residues long. The V gene end was trimmed by 4 bases and the J gene end by 6 bases; junction bases not matched to a gene: 8. CDR3 residues: CASSATGSIKTQYF. CDR3 DNA sequence: TGTGCCAGCAGTGCGACAGGGAGTATAAAGACCCAGTACTTC.

V usage is TRBV5-4 and J usage is TRBJ1-4, with D uncertain. Between the trimmed V and J ends, which lost 0 bases and 5 bases, there was a span of 8 bases. Germline V lookup: CDR1 SGHNT, CDR2 YYREEE (reference sequence). This CDR3 has 14 residues. The CDR3 coding sequence is TGTGCCAGCAGCTTGGCCAGCGGGAATGAAAAACTGTTTTTT. Translating gives CASSLASGNEKLFF.

In its sample, this clone was seen once. Germline is not matched at one junction end, which may reflect a read error. The J gene is TRBJ2-1, the V gene TRBV7-7; a possible D gene is TRBD2 (5 bases). This CDR3 is built from 12 residues. The germline V gene encodes CDR1 SSHAT and CDR2 FNYEAQ (reference sequence). This CDR3 reads CASSSTGNEQFF. CDR3 nucleotide sequence: TGTGCTAGCAGCTCCACGGGGAATGAGCAGTTCTTC.

V gene TRBV5-1 combines with J gene TRBJ2-7, with TRBD1 matching 9 bases. J gave up 5 bases and V 2 bases, and 8 bases lay outside the gene matches. CDR1 is SGHRS, CDR2 YFSETQ, per germline. The CDR3 contains 15 residues. As DNA, the CDR3 is TGCGCCAGCAGCTTAACAGGGGGCGGAGGTGACGAGCAGTACTTC. Protein sequence: CASSLTGGGGDEQYF.

This clone occurred a few times. The chain uses TRBV9 and TRBJ1-2; tentatively, D is TRBD1 (6 bases). This CDR3 region has 16 residues. Germline CDR1 and CDR2: SGDLS and YYNGEE. V dropped 0 bases and J dropped 4 bases, with 16 bases sitting between them. As DNA, the CDR3 is TGTGCCAGCAGCGTAGATGCGGGGGGCCTAGGCTATGGCTACACCTTC. Translating gives CASSVDAGGLGYGYTF.

The chain recombines TRBV14 with TRBJ1-1, with unresolved D. Looked up from germline, CDR1 is SGHDN and CDR2 is FVKESK. V was cut by 1 base and J by 3 bases, with 9 bases left in between. This CDR3 has 14 residues. CDR3 nucleotide sequence: TGTGCCAGCAGCCAAGCTCCAGGATACACTGAAGCTTTCTTT. This codes for CASSQAPGYTEAFF. The full variable domain, its missing parts supplied by reference TRBV14 and TRBJ1-1, is EAGVTQFPSHSVIEKGQTVTLRCDPISGHDNLYWYRRVMGKEIKFLLHFVKESKQDESGMPNNRFLAERTGGTYSTLKVQPAELEDSGVYFCASSQAPGYTEAFFGQGTRLTVV.

This clone was counted a few times. J is TRBJ1-2 and V is TRBV19; 8 nucleotides match TRBD1. This CDR3 has 14 amino acids. Germline V lookup: CDR1 LNHDA, CDR2 SQIVND (reference sequence). With 4 bases clipped from V and 8 bases from J, the junction kept 9 bases outside the gene matches. The CDR3 loop is CASSTRDRMLGYTF. The CDR3 DNA reads as TGTGCCAGTAGTACAAGGGACAGGATGCTCGGCTACACCTTC.

The genes are TRBV11-2 and TRBJ2-1, with 7 bases aligning to TRBD2. There are 15 residues in the CDR3. Losses at the gene ends were 5 bases for V and 8 bases for J; bases not matched to a gene: 12. Per the germline V gene, CDR1 is SGHAT and CDR2 is FQNNGV. The CDR3 DNA is TGTGCCAGCAGCCCACTAGTGGTGGGACTACATGAGCAGTTCTTC. Translating gives CASSPLVVGLHEQFF.

The chain joins TRBV4-3 to TRBJ2-3, with no clear D. Germline loops: CDR1 LGHNA, CDR2 YSLEER. CDR3 size: 14 residues. Trimming took 6 bases from V and 1 from J, leaving 11 bases between them. CDR3 protein: CASRGGLGTDTQYF. As DNA, the CDR3 is TGCGCCAGCAGGGGTGGGCTAGGCACAGATACGCAGTATTTT.

V is TRBV27 and J is TRBJ2-3; D possibly corresponds to TRBD1 (5 bases). V lost 7 bases, J lost 0 bases, and 14 bases lay in between. Germline-derived CDR1 and CDR2 are MNHEY and SMNVEV (reference sequence). This CDR3 spans 15 amino acids. DNA for the CDR3: TGTGCCAGCAAGGGGTGGGGCGGAAGCACAGATACGCAGTATTTT. Translated, it gives CASKGWGGSTDTQYF.

The V and J genes are TRBV30 and TRBJ2-3; 7 bases are a match to TRBD1. The V gene end was trimmed by 1 base and the J gene end by 2 bases; junction bases not matched to a gene: 9. The CDR3 length is 16 residues. Looked up from germline, CDR1 is GTSNPN and CDR2 is SVGIG (reference sequence). CDR3 nucleotide sequence: TGTGCCTGGAGTGCCTCACAGGGGACCCTCACAGATACGCAGTATTTT. Amino acid sequence: CAWSASQGTLTDTQYF.

The V and J genes are TRBV5-6 and TRBJ2-7; weak D call: TRBD1 (5 bases). The germline V and J ends were trimmed by 4 bases and 1 base, with 12 bases remaining between them. CDR3 length: 14 residues. Germline-derived CDR1 and CDR2 are SGHDT and YYEEEE. The CDR3 spells CASSAVDSSYEQYF. The DNA for the CDR3 is TGTGCCAGCAGCGCAGTCGACAGTTCCTACGAGCAGTACTTC.

This CDR3 reads CASSAQYTDTQYF. The CDR3, as DNA: TGTGCCAGCAGCGCCCAATACACAGATACGCAGTATTTT. The rearrangement joins TRBV7-9 to TRBJ2-3; D unclear. The CDR3 runs 13 residues. V gave up 5 bases and J gave up 2 bases, with 8 bases separating them. CDR1 and CDR2 (germline): SEHNR, FQNEAQ (reference sequence).

The rearrangement joins TRBV19 to TRBJ1-2, with a tentative D call TRBD1 (5 bases). Germline CDR1 is LNHDA and CDR2 is SQIVND (reference sequence). V lost 10 bases and J 1 base, leaving 10 bases between the germline ends. CDR3 size: 12 residues. The DNA of the CDR3 is TGTGCCACCAGGGAGGGTAACTATGGCTACACCTTC. It yields the protein CATREGNYGYTF.

The chain links TRBV19 to TRBJ2-6; D ambiguous. Per the germline V gene, CDR1 is LNHDA and CDR2 is SQIVND (reference sequence). V lost 5 bases and J lost 4, with 9 bases in between. This CDR3 is 14 amino acids long. As DNA, the CDR3 is TGTGCCAGTAGTGTTCCTCCGGGGGCCAACGTCCTGACTTTC. It yields the protein CASSVPPGANVLTF. Looking up the rest from reference TRBV19 and TRBJ2-6 gives the full variable domain: DGGITQSPKYLFRKEGQNVTLSCEQNLNHDAMYWYRQDPGQGLRLIYYSQIVNDFQKGDIAEGYSVSREKKESFPLTVTSAQKNPTAFYLCASSVPPGANVLTFGAGSRLTVL.

The CDR3 is CASSEALWDRGNYGYTF. In nucleotides, the CDR3 is TGTGCCAGCAGTGAAGCGCTTTGGGACAGGGGGAACTATGGCTACACCTTC. The rearrangement uses TRBV2 and TRBJ1-2, with TRBD1 identical over 11 bases. V shed 0 bases and J 2 bases; nucleotides not matched to a gene: 5. This CDR3 comprises 17 residues. CDR1 is SNHLY, CDR2 FYNNEI, per germline.

The chain combines TRBV27 with TRBJ1-1; no clear D. Per the germline V gene, CDR1 is MNHEY and CDR2 is SMNVEV (reference sequence). The CDR3 extends over 14 amino acids. The V gene lost 3 bases and the J gene lost 2 bases, with 10 bases spanning the gap. The CDR3 DNA follows: TGTGCCAGCAGTTTTTCACCCCTTAACACTGAAGCTTTCTTT. It translates to CASSFSPLNTEAFF.